The 25 T cell receptor beta chains presented below share a single source sample, sequenced in a study of response to subunit inactivated influenza vaccine. TCRdb re-analysed the RT-PCR reads in MiXCR, keeping a single row per CDR3 protein. The sample holds about 540,000 distinct CDR3 sequences; around 25% are singletons and the top ten take 2.5% to 3%. These data were also filed under a second study, of T cells expressing NK-cell markers. Per that paper: Generation of TCR beta cDNA was performed by 5'RACE template switching incorporating UMIs.

Sequencing was performed on CD4+ T cells sorted from PBMCs, taken 11 to 12 days after vaccination. Receptors were obtained from a man aged 50-60 years who received an inactivated influenza vaccine.

This clonotype showed up just a few times. The CDR3 DNA follows: TGTGCCAGCAGTGAACCAGCGGGGGCCTCTAATGAGCAGTTCTTC. Translating it yields CASSEPAGASNEQFF. The chain recombines TRBV6-4 with TRBJ2-1, with 8 bases aligning to TRBD2. After removal of 3 bases from V and 7 bases from J, the junction contained 8 bases not matched to a gene. The CDR3 has 15 amino acids. Germline CDR1 MRHNA, CDR2 SNTAGT.

The rearrangement joins TRBV6-1 to TRBJ1-2; 8 bases are a match to TRBD1. CDR3 size: 14 residues. CDR1 is MNHNS, CDR2 SASEGT, per germline. V was clipped by 5 bases and J by 7 bases; unmatched bases: 9. The CDR3 bases are TGTGCCAGCAGTCGGTGGACAGGGTCAACTGGCTACACCTTC. Protein product: CASSRWTGSTGYTF.

This clonotype was seen only a few times. The V gene is TRBV27, the J gene TRBJ1-2; a weak D match, TRBD1 (6 bases). The CDR3 loop spans 16 amino acids. Germline values: CDR1 MNHEY, CDR2 SMNVEV (reference sequence). Trimming left V 1 base short and J 0 bases short, with 12 bases between. The chain's CDR3 is CASSLFAGGPNYGYTF. For the CDR3, the DNA is TGTGCCAGCAGTTTATTTGCCGGGGGCCCTAACTATGGCTACACCTTC.

This clonotype was observed a single time. V usage is TRBV2 and J usage is TRBJ2-1; 12 positions agree with TRBD2. Losses at the gene ends were 7 bases for V and 14 bases for J; bases not matched to a gene: 15. CDR3 length: 15 amino acids. CDR1 and CDR2 (germline): SNHLY, FYNNEI. This CDR3 reads CASNAAVLAGGPEFF. In nucleotides, the CDR3 is TGTGCCAGCAACGCAGCGGTGCTAGCGGGAGGGCCGGAGTTCTTC.

The chain links TRBV6-5 to TRBJ2-2; 11 bases are a match to TRBD2. Trimming removed 4 bases from V and 5 bases from J; junction bases left unmatched: 3. The CDR3 length is 15 residues. Germline values: CDR1 MNHEY, CDR2 SVGAGI. The CDR3 spells CASSSTSGITGELFF. DNA for the CDR3: TGTGCCAGCAGTTCGACTAGCGGGATTACCGGGGAGCTGTTTTTT.

This clonotype was observed a handful of times. DNA of the CDR3: TGCGCCAGCAGCGTTGGCCGCGCCAATCAGCCCCAGCATTTT. This codes for CASSVGRANQPQHF. The J gene is TRBJ1-5, the V gene TRBV5-1; D is uncertain. V was clipped by 4 bases and J by 3 bases, with 11 bases between them. Germline lookup yields CDR1 SGHRS and CDR2 YFSETQ. CDR3 size: 14 residues.

The chain joins TRBV20-1 to TRBJ2-7; D may be TRBD1 (6 bases). V gave up 5 bases and J gave up 9 bases, with 17 bases separating them. CDR1 DFQATT and CDR2 SNEGSKA come from the germline V gene (reference sequence). The length of the CDR3 is 12 residues. CDR3 residues: CSALPDSIRQYF. The CDR3 region has the DNA TGCAGTGCTCTTCCGGACAGTATAAGGCAGTACTTC.

In nucleotides, the CDR3 is TGTGCCAGCAGTGGCGGAAACTACGAGCAGTACTTC. This sequence encodes CASSGGNYEQYF. The J gene is TRBJ2-7, the V gene TRBV6-2 or TRBV6-3, with D hard to call. Germline V gives CDR1 MNHEY, CDR2 SVGEGT. Trimming pared 5 bases from V and 3 bases from J, leaving 8 bases between. The CDR3 is 12 residues long.

This clonotype was detected only a few times. The chain couples TRBV12-3 or TRBV12-4 to TRBJ1-5; 7 positions agree with TRBD1. The CDR3 sequence is 15 residues long. V shed 6 bases and J 2 bases; nucleotides not matched to a gene: 7. The CDR3 DNA is TGTGCCAGCAGGTCAACAGGGGACCGCAATCAGCCCCAGCATTTT. It is translated as CASRSTGDRNQPQHF.

The chain uses TRBV6-1 and TRBJ2-1; 7 bases are shared with TRBD2. Germline V CDR1 and CDR2: MNHNS, SASEGT. The V segment lost 7 bases and the J segment 4 bases; nucleotides outside the gene matches: 16. CDR3 length equals 17 residues. The CDR3 bases are TGTGCCAGCACCCCCTTGGGGGGGGGAGCCTGGTACAATGAGCAGTTCTTC. This gives the protein CASTPLGGGAWYNEQFF.

Of note for this clonotype: This clone may be a read error of a much larger clone one base away. J is TRBJ2-3 and V is TRBV6-5; 7 positions agree with TRBD1. Germline CDR1 MNHEY, CDR2 SVGAGI. The CDR3 totals 14 residues. CDR3 in DNA: TGTGCCTGCAGTTACAACAGGGGAACAGATACGCAGTATTTT. Translating gives CACSYNRGTDTQYF.

This clonotype was seen a handful of times. V and J are TRBV20-1 and TRBJ2-3, with TRBD2 identical over 13 bases. The CDR3 runs 19 residues. The V gene's germline CDR1 is DFQATT and CDR2 SNEGSKA (reference sequence). V shed 0 bases and J 3 bases; nucleotides not matched to a gene: 12. CDR3 in amino acids: CSARDLLLAGGPGTDTQYF. Here the CDR3 DNA reads TGCAGTGCTAGAGATCTCTTACTAGCGGGAGGGCCCGGAACAGATACGCAGTATTTT.

This clonotype was observed a handful of times. The chain recombines TRBV7-8 with TRBJ1-5; 10 positions match TRBD1. The V segment lost 4 bases and the J segment 1 base; nucleotides outside the gene matches: 7. In germline, CDR1 is SGHVS, CDR2 FQNEAQ. This CDR3 has 17 residues. The CDR3 sequence: CASSSTQDRGSNQPQHF. CDR3 DNA sequence: TGTGCCAGCAGCTCCACCCAGGACAGGGGGAGCAATCAGCCCCAGCATTTT. The full variable domain, in which reference TRBV7-8 and TRBJ1-5 provide the parts outside the CDR3, is GAGVSQSPRYKVAKRGQDVALRCDPISGHVSLFWYQQALGQGPEFLTYFQNEAQLDKSGLPSDRFFAERPEGSVSTLKIQRTQQEDSAVYLCASSSTQDRGSNQPQHFGDGTRLSIL.

This clonotype was observed at least ten times. The rearrangement links TRBV29-1 to TRBJ2-3; D is perhaps TRBD1 (6 bases). This CDR3 spans 14 amino acids. Between the trimmed V and J ends, which lost 7 bases and 0 bases, there was a span of 14 bases. Germline CDR1 SQVTM, CDR2 ANQGSEA. For the CDR3, the DNA is TGCAGCGCATCTACAGGGACGAGCACAGATACGCAGTATTTT. It translates to CSASTGTSTDTQYF.

The J gene is TRBJ2-7, the V gene TRBV20-1; 12 nucleotides match TRBD2. Germline CDR1 is DFQATT and CDR2 is SNEGSKA (reference sequence). The length of the CDR3 is 13 residues. With V trimmed by 7 bases and J by 7 bases, 8 bases remained unmatched. The CDR3 region is CSGSSGRAGEQYF. The CDR3 DNA reads TGCAGTGGCTCTAGCGGGAGGGCCGGGGAGCAGTACTTC.

V usage is TRBV20-1 and J usage is TRBJ2-3; D is ambiguous. The CDR3 extends over 15 amino acids. The germline CDR1 and CDR2 sequences are DFQATT and SNEGSKA (reference sequence). V lost 6 bases, J lost 0 bases, and 16 bases lay in between. The CDR3 sequence is CSAGAGGRSTDTQYF. The CDR3 coding sequence is TGCAGTGCCGGTGCTGGCGGCAGGAGCACAGATACGCAGTATTTT.

J is TRBJ2-1 and V is TRBV7-2; 9 nucleotides align to TRBD2. Trimming removed 2 bases from V and 9 bases from J; junction bases left unmatched: 2. The CDR3 consists of 13 residues. Germline V gene lookup returns CDR1 SGHTA and CDR2 FQGNSA. CDR3 in amino acids: CASSLSREGEQFF. The CDR3 DNA is TGTGCCAGCAGCTTATCGCGGGAGGGTGAGCAGTTCTTC.

In its sample, this clonotype was seen a few times. The V and J genes are TRBV27 and TRBJ2-3; TRBD1 matches at 10 bases. The V gene's germline CDR1 is MNHEY and CDR2 SMNVEV (reference sequence). The ends lost 8 bases at V and 4 bases at J; junction bases unmatched: 6. The CDR3 sequence is 14 residues long. In DNA, the CDR3 is TGTGCCAGCGGCGACAGGGGGCCGGCAGATACGCAGTATTTT. Translation: CASGDRGPADTQYF.

This clonotype turned up a few times. This sequence joins TRBV7-2 and TRBJ2-2, with D possibly TRBD1 on 6 matching bases. This CDR3 spans 15 amino acids. Germline lookup yields CDR1 SGHTA and CDR2 FQGNSA. The V gene lost 4 bases and the J gene lost 3 bases, with 12 bases spanning the gap. The CDR3 sequence is CASSSSQGYTGELFF. The DNA for the CDR3 is TGTGCCAGCAGCTCGTCCCAGGGGTACACCGGGGAGCTGTTTTTT.

This clonotype was seen more than once but under ten times. The rearrangement links TRBV6-1 to TRBJ2-2; 8 nucleotides agree with TRBD1. Germline V gene lookup returns CDR1 MNHNS and CDR2 SASEGT. Trimming at V came to 6 bases and at J to 2 bases, leaving 5 bases not matched to a gene. The CDR3 has 15 residues. The CDR3 sequence is CASRRGQANTGELFF. The DNA for the CDR3 is TGTGCCAGCAGACGGGGACAGGCTAACACCGGGGAGCTGTTTTTT.

In this sample, this clonotype turned up many times. The gene calls are TRBV12-3 or TRBV12-4 and TRBJ2-3; no reliable D call. The V gene lost 5 bases and the J gene lost 5 bases, with 11 bases spanning the gap. The CDR3 loop spans 13 amino acids. CDR3 DNA: TGTGCCAGCAGTCCCCGCCGGGTAGATACGCAGTATTTT. The encoded protein is CASSPRRVDTQYF.

This clonotype was seen only a few times. The rearrangement links TRBV7-8 to TRBJ1-3; TRBD1 matches 7 bases. CDR3 length: 17 residues. CDR1 is SGHVS, CDR2 FQNEAQ, per germline. V trimming: 5 bases; J trimming: 0 bases; junction bases outside the gene matches: 10. CDR3 region: CASSPRTGASSGNTIYF. The CDR3 DNA follows: TGTGCCAGCAGCCCCAGGACAGGCGCGAGCTCTGGAAACACCATATATTTT.

This clonotype has more than one count but fewer than ten. The chain is built from TRBV5-1 and TRBJ2-4, with D possibly called TRBD1 or TRBD2 (5 bases each). This CDR3 comprises 14 residues. CDR1 SGHRS and CDR2 YFSETQ come from the germline V gene. With 3 bases removed from V and 0 bases from J, the gap between germline ends came to 7 bases. The CDR3 here is CASSWGIAKNIQYF. The DNA for the CDR3 is TGCGCCAGCAGCTGGGGGATAGCCAAAAACATTCAGTACTTC.

The chain uses TRBV7-9 and TRBJ1-2; D remains unclear. The CDR3 is 15 amino acids. Trimming shortened V by 0 bases and J by 5 bases, and 13 bases separated the two germline ends. From germline, CDR1 is SEHNR and CDR2 FQNEAQ (reference sequence). CDR3 protein: CASSLAAVQQYGYTF. DNA of the CDR3: TGTGCCAGCAGCTTAGCAGCGGTCCAACAATATGGCTACACCTTC.

This clonotype was counted ten times or more. The chain uses TRBV20-1 and TRBJ2-5; D is unclear. Between the trimmed V and J ends, which lost 0 bases and 5 bases, there was a span of 16 bases. Germline V gene data show CDR1 as DFQATT and CDR2 as SNEGSKA (reference sequence). The CDR3 has 15 residues. The CDR3 is CSARDILAVGETQYF. CDR3 nucleotides: TGCAGTGCTAGAGATATCTTAGCAGTCGGGGAGACCCAGTACTTC.